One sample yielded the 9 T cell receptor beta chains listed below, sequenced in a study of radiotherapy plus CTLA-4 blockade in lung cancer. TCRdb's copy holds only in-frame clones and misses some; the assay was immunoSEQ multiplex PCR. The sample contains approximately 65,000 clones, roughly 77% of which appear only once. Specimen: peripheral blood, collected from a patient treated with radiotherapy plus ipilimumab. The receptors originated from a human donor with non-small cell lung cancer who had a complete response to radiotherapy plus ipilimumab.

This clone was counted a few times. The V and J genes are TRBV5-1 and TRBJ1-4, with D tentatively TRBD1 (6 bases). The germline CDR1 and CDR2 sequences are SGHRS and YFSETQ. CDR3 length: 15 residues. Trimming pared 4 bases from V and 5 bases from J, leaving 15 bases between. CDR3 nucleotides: TGCGCCAGCAGCGGCGGGACACTCACAAATGAAAAACTGTTTTTT. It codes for CASSGGTLTNEKLFF.

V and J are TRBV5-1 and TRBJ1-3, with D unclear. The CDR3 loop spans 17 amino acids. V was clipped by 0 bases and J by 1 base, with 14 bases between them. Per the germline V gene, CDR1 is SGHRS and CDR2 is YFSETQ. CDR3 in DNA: TGCGCCAGCAGCTTGGGAGAGACGTTGATATCTGGAAACACCATATATTTT. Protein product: CASSLGETLISGNTIYF.

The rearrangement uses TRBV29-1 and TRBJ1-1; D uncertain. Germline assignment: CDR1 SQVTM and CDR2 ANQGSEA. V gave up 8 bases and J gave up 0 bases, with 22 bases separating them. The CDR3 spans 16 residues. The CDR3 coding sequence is TGCAGCACCAACGGACTGAGGGTCGCAATGAACACTGAAGCTTTCTTT. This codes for CSTNGLRVAMNTEAFF.

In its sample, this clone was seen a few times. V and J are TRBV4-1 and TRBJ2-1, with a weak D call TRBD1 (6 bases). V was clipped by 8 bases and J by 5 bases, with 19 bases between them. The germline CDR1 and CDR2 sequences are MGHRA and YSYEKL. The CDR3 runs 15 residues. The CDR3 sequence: CASGNPGQLNNEQFF. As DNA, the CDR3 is TGCGCCAGCGGGAATCCGGGACAATTAAACAATGAGCAGTTCTTC.

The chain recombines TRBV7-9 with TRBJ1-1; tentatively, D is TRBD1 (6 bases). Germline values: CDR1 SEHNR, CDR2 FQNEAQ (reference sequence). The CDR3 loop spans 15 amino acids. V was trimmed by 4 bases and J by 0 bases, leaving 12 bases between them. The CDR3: CASSYQTGMNTEAFF. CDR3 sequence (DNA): TGTGCCAGCAGCTATCAAACAGGGATGAACACTGAAGCTTTCTTT.

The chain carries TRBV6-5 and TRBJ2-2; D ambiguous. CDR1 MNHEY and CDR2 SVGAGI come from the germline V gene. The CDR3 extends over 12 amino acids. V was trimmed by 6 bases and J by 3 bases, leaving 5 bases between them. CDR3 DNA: TGTGCCAGCAGACCTCACACCGGGGAGCTGTTTTTT. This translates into CASRPHTGELFF.

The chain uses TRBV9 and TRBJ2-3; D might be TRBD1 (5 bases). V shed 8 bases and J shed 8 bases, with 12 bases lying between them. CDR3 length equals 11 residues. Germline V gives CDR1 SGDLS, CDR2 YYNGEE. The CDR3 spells CASQGSGTQYF. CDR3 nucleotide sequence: TGTGCCAGTCAGGGTTCCGGTACGCAGTATTTT. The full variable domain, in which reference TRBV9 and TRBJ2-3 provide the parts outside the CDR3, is DSGVTQTPKHLITATGQRVTLRCSPRSGDLSVYWYQQSLDQGLQFLIQYYNGEERAKGNILERFSAQQFPDLHSELNLSSLELGDSALYFCASQGSGTQYFGPGTRLTVL.

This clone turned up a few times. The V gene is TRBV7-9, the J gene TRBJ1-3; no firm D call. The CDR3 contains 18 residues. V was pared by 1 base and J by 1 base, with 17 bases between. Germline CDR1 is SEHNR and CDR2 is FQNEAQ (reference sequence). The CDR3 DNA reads TGTGCCAGCAGCTTAGTCTCTCCCCTAGGCGGATCTGGAAACACCATATATTTT. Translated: CASSLVSPLGGSGNTIYF.

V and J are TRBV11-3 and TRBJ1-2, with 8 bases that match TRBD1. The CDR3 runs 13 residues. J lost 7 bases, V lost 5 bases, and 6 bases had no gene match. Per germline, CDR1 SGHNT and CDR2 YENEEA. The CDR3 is CASSPGQGRGYTF. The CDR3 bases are TGTGCCAGCAGCCCAGGACAGGGTCGTGGCTACACCTTC. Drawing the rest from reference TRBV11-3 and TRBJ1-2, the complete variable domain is EAGVVQSPRYKIIEKKQPVAFWCNPISGHNTLYWYLQNLGQGPELLIRYENEEAVDDSQLPKDRFSAERLKGVDSTLKIQPAELGDSAVYLCASSPGQGRGYTFGSGTRLTVV.